These 20 T cell receptor beta chains were sequenced from one sample in a study of sequential checkpoint blockade in melanoma. TCRdb's table, derived via immunoSEQ multiplex PCR, lists solely in-frame clones and lacks some. The sample carries over 6,000 clones, about 28% recorded once. As for treatment: randomized to nivolumab then ipilimumab (arm A) or the reverse (arm B). The material was tumor tissue (inferred from file names), obtained from a patient given nivolumab and ipilimumab in sequence. These receptors were collected from a human donor with melanoma.

The sample holds a few counts of this clone. V gene TRBV18 combines with J gene TRBJ1-4, with D hard to call. The CDR3 runs to 13 residues. The germline gives CDR1 KGHSH, CDR2 LQKENI. The V gene lost 3 bases and the J gene lost 5 bases, with 7 bases spanning the gap. CDR3 in amino acids: CASSPMGNEKLFF. DNA for the CDR3: TGTGCCAGCTCACCTATGGGGAATGAAAAACTGTTTTTT.

In DNA, the CDR3 is TGTGCCAGCAGTTACCGCAGGCCCAGCTCCTACAATGAGCAGTTCTTC. It translates to CASSYRRPSSYNEQFF. The chain links TRBV6-8 to TRBJ2-1; no reliable D call. The CDR3 loop spans 16 amino acids. V lost 2 bases and J 0 bases, leaving 11 bases between the germline ends. Germline lookup yields CDR1 MNHGY and CDR2 SAAAGT.

By its share, this clone is medium-sized. V usage is TRBV11-3 and J usage is TRBJ1-1; the D is unclear. Germline-derived CDR1 and CDR2 are SGHNT and YENEEA. V shed 3 bases and J shed 1 base, with 12 bases lying between them. The length of the CDR3 is 15 residues. The CDR3, as DNA: TGTGCCAGCAGCTTGGCGGGCGGAGGGAACACTGAAGCTTTCTTT. Translated: CASSLAGGGNTEAFF.

The J gene is TRBJ2-2, the V gene TRBV29-1; D may correspond to TRBD1 or TRBD2 (6 bases each). Trimming cost V 1 base and J 5 bases, with 14 bases left between them. The CDR3 has 15 residues. Germline values: CDR1 SQVTM, CDR2 ANQGSEA. CDR3 sequence reads: CSVEGRGRGTGELFF. CDR3 bases: TGCAGCGTTGAAGGCCGGGGGCGCGGAACCGGGGAGCTGTTTTTT.

V is TRBV10-2 and J is TRBJ2-5; 9 positions match TRBD1. CDR1 is WSHSY and CDR2 is SAAADI in the germline V gene. The length of the CDR3 is 13 residues. Trimming at V came to 8 bases and at J to 5 bases, leaving 6 bases not matched to a gene. The CDR3 region is CASSGQGVETQYF. CDR3 nucleotides: TGCGCCAGCTCGGGACAGGGCGTGGAGACCCAGTACTTC.

In its sample, this clone is medium-sized (0.01 to 0.1%). V is TRBV6-8 and J is TRBJ1-4, with D hard to call. CDR3 length: 13 residues. Trimming cost V 8 bases and J 3 bases, with 10 bases left between them. The V gene's germline CDR1 is MNHGY and CDR2 SAAAGT. CDR3 in DNA: TGTGCCAGCCGAGTTGGGTCTAATGAAAAACTGTTTTTT. This sequence encodes CASRVGSNEKLFF.

This clone appeared a single time. The CDR3 loop reads CASSLAGTGGEKLFF. As DNA, the CDR3 is TGCGCCAGCAGCTTGGCCGGGACAGGGGGCGAAAAACTGTTTTTT. The rearrangement uses TRBV5-1 and TRBJ1-4, with 12 bases fitting TRBD1. The CDR3 runs to 15 residues. Germline V gives CDR1 SGHRS, CDR2 YFSETQ. Trimming cost V 0 bases and J 8 bases; bases outside gene matches: 2.

The chain links TRBV19 to TRBJ2-2; possibly TRBD1 or TRBD2 for D (5 bases each). V was pared by 2 bases and J by 2 bases, with 9 bases between. The CDR3 length is 15 residues. The V gene's germline CDR1 is LNHDA and CDR2 SQIVND (reference sequence). CDR3 loop: CASSIRDGNTGELFF. CDR3 DNA sequence: TGTGCCAGTAGTATACGGGACGGCAACACCGGGGAGCTGTTTTTT.

This clone was detected a few times. The chain employs TRBV23-1 and TRBJ1-1, with D unresolved. TRBV23-1 is identified as an open reading frame with a role that is uncertain. The V and J ends lost 6 bases and 4 bases respectively, with 18 bases between them. The CDR3 covers 15 residues. The CDR3 sequence: CASSQEWSRPTEAFF. In DNA form, the CDR3 reads TGCGCCAGCAGCCAAGAATGGAGCCGGCCCACTGAAGCTTTCTTT.

The J gene is TRBJ2-2, the V gene TRBV6-8; D is uncertain. Germline V lookup: CDR1 MNHGY, CDR2 SAAAGT. V lost 0 bases and J lost 9, with 8 bases in between. This CDR3 spans 13 amino acids. This CDR3 is CASSYSGARELFF. The CDR3 DNA follows: TGTGCCAGCAGTTACTCGGGCGCCCGGGAGCTGTTTTTT.

This clone was picked up a small number of times. This chain connects TRBV6-8 to TRBJ2-1, with a weak D call TRBD2 (5 bases). The CDR3 loop spans 14 amino acids. CDR1 MNHGY and CDR2 SAAAGT come from the germline V gene. Trimming pared 6 bases from V and 2 bases from J, leaving 11 bases between. CDR3 protein: CASRPTTPYNEQFF. The CDR3 DNA follows: TGTGCCAGCAGGCCGACTACTCCCTACAATGAGCAGTTCTTC.

V is TRBV11-3 and J is TRBJ2-6; D unresolved. The CDR3 spans 16 residues. V lost 1 base to trimming and J lost 4 bases, with 11 bases between them. CDR1 SGHNT and CDR2 YENEEA come from the germline V gene. For the CDR3, the DNA is TGTGCCAGCAGCTTAGGCAGTTATCCCGGGGCCAACGTCCTGACTTTC. Translating gives CASSLGSYPGANVLTF.

The chain recombines TRBV29-1 with TRBJ2-6, with 7 nucleotides matching TRBD1. The germline V gene has CDR1 SQVTM and CDR2 ANQGSEA. V dropped 5 bases and J dropped 7; count of bases not matched to a gene: 5. CDR3 length: 13 residues. Here the CDR3 reads CSVQGVGANVLTF. The CDR3 nucleotides are TGCAGCGTTCAGGGGGTAGGAGCCAACGTCCTGACTTTC.

The V and J genes are TRBV5-1 and TRBJ2-7; 8 bases are a match to TRBD1. The germline V gene has CDR1 SGHRS and CDR2 YFSETQ. V was pared by 2 bases and J by 4 bases, with 8 bases of the junction left unmatched. The CDR3 loop spans 15 amino acids. The DNA for the CDR3 is TGCGCCAGCAGCTTCACTGGGACAGGACTATACGAGCAGTACTTC. Translated, it gives CASSFTGTGLYEQYF.

As regards this clone: Germline is not matched at one junction end, which may reflect a read error. The chain combines TRBV11-3 with TRBJ2-5, with 10 bases aligning to TRBD1. Germline-derived CDR1 and CDR2 are SGHNT and YENEEA. The CDR3 consists of 16 residues. The CDR3 sequence is CASSGAGTGEGETQYF. The CDR3, as DNA: TGTGCTAGCAGCGGGGCCGGGACAGGGGAGGGAGAGACCCAGTACTTC.

This clone was counted a few times. The chain couples TRBV11-3 to TRBJ2-3, with 7 bases matching TRBD1. V lost 0 bases and J lost 5; bases outside the gene matches: 8. CDR1 is SGHNT and CDR2 is YENEEA in the germline V gene. This CDR3 contains 16 residues. This chain's CDR3 is CASSLDGQVSGDTQYF. Written as DNA, the CDR3 is TGTGCCAGCAGCTTAGATGGACAGGTCAGCGGAGATACGCAGTATTTT.

This rearrangement joins TRBV7-5 to TRBJ1-3. TRBV7-5 is tagged as a pseudogene. The CDR3 extends over 14 amino acids. This CDR3 reads CASSLGQGGYTIYF. The CDR3, as DNA: TGTGCCAGCAGCTTAGGGCAGGGAGGGTACACCATATATTTT.

The chain links TRBV19 to TRBJ2-1; D may match TRBD1 or TRBD2 (5 bases each). The CDR3 runs to 14 residues. Between the trimmed V and J ends, which lost 3 bases and 4 bases, there was a span of 10 bases. CDR1 LNHDA and CDR2 SQIVND come from the germline V gene (reference sequence). CDR3 nucleotides: TGTGCCAGTAGTATGGGGGTGGCTTACAATGAGCAGTTCTTC. Translation: CASSMGVAYNEQFF.

This clone is judged medium-sized. This chain joins TRBV9 and TRBJ2-2, with D perhaps matching TRBD1 (6 bases). Germline CDR1 reads SGDLS; CDR2 reads YYNGEE. There are 14 residues in the CDR3. V was cut by 5 bases and J by 3 bases, with 11 bases left in between. CDR3 sequence (DNA): TGTGCCAGCAGTTCTAACAGGGACACCGGGGAGCTGTTTTTT. This gives the protein CASSSNRDTGELFF.

This clone was found a few times. The chain has TRBV11-3 and TRBJ2-2, with D possibly TRBD1 on 5 matching bases. The length of the CDR3 is 18 residues. V was shortened by 2 bases and J by 2 bases, with 18 bases between the two germline ends. Per germline, CDR1 SGHNT and CDR2 YENEEA. The CDR3 here is CASSLQPGPPLNTGELFF. Written as DNA, the CDR3 is TGTGCCAGCAGCTTACAGCCAGGGCCGCCTTTAAACACCGGGGAGCTGTTTTTT.